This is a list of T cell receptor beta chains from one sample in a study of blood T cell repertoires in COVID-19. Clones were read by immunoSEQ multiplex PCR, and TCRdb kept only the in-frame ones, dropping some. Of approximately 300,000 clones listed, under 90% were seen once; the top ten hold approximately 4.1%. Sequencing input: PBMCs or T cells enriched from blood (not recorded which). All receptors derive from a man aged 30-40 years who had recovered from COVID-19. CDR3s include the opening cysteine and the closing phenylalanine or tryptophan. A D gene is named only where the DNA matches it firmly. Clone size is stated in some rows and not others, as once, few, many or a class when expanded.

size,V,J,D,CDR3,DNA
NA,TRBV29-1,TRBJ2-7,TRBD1,CSVPGQGAYEQYF,TGCAGCGTTCCGGGACAGGGGGCCTACGAGCAGTACTTC
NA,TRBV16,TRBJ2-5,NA,CASSQSPQGETQYF,TGTGCCAGCAGCCAATCACCCCAGGGGGAGACCCAGTACTTC
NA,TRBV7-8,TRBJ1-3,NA,CASSLGRLSQGSGNTIYF,TGTGCCAGCAGCTTAGGGCGTCTCTCCCAGGGGTCTGGAAACACCATATATTTT
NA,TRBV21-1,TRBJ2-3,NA,CASSITSGTSGRLASTDTQYF,TGTGCCAGCAGCATAACCTCCGGGACTAGCGGGAGACTTGCTAGCACAGATACGCAGTATTTT
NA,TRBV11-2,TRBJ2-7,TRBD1,CASSLVAGGTYEQYF,TGTGCCAGCAGCTTAGTGGCAGGGGGCACCTACGAGCAGTACTTC
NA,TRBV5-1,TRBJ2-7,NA,CASSRTTSYEQYF,TGCGCCAGCAGTCGTACTACCTCCTACGAGCAGTACTTC
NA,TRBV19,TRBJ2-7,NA,CASKKDRVSYEQYF,TGTGCCAGTAAGAAGGACAGAGTCTCCTACGAGCAGTACTTC
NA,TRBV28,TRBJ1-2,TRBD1,CASSLPGTGSDYGYTF,TGTGCCAGCAGTTTACCCGGGACAGGGAGTGACTATGGCTACACCTTC
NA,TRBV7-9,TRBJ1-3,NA,CASSLAGTTGNTIYF,TGTGCCAGCAGCTTAGCCGGGACTACTGGAAACACCATATATTTT
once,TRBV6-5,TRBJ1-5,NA,CASSYRGGDNQPQHF,TGTGCCAGCAGTTACCGGGGAGGGGACAATCAGCCCCAGCATTTT
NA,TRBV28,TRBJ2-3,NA,CASSTSPPDTQYF,TGTGCCAGCAGTACTTCCCCCCCCGATACGCAGTATTTT
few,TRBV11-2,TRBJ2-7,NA,CASSGLRNRDGYEQYF,TGTGCCAGCAGCGGCCTCCGTAACAGGGATGGGTACGAGCAGTACTTC
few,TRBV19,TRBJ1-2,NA,CASSTQGTPYGYTF,TGTGCCAGTAGTACGCAGGGAACCCCTTATGGCTACACCTTC
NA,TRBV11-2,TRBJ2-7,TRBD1,CASSLGGQWEQYF,TGTGCCAGCAGCTTAGGGGGACAGTGGGAGCAGTACTTC
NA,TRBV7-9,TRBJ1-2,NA,CASSNPTPAGHYGYTF,TGTGCCAGCAGCAACCCAACCCCGGCGGGGCACTATGGCTACACCTTC
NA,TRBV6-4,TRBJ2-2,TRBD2,CASSPTSGNTGELFF,TGTGCCAGCAGCCCCACTAGCGGGAACACCGGGGAGCTGTTTTTT
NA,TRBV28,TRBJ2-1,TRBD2,CASSVGGLAGGISEQFF,TGTGCCAGCAGTGTTGGGGGACTAGCGGGAGGAATAAGCGAGCAGTTCTTC
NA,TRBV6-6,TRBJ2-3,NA,CASKTFGGGRKDTQYF,TGTGCCAGCAAAACGTTCGGCGGGGGCCGAAAAGATACGCAGTATTTT
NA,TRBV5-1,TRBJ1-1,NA,CASSLLSGVTEAFF,TGCGCCAGCAGCTTGTTATCCGGTGTGACTGAAGCTTTCTTT
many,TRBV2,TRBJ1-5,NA,CASGTDLSNQPQHF,TGTGCCAGCGGGACTGATCTTAGCAATCAGCCCCAGCATTTT
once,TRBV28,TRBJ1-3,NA,CASSPPGGGNTIYF,TGTGCCAGCAGTCCCCCCGGGGGGGGAAACACCATATATTTT
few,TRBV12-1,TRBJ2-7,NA,CASSFDRGPSEQYF,TGTGCCAGCAGCTTTGATAGGGGTCCCTCCGAGCAGTACTTC
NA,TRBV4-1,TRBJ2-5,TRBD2,CASSQEPRGGWGETQYF,TGCGCCAGCAGCCAAGAACCCCGCGGGGGTTGGGGAGAGACCCAGTACTTC
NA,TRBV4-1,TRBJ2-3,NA,CASSQILDTQYF,TGCGCCAGCAGCCAAATATTAGATACGCAGTATTTT
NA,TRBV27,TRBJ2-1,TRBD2,CASSSLASGSHNEQFF,TGTGCCAGCAGTTCCCTGGCTAGCGGGTCACACAATGAGCAGTTCTTC
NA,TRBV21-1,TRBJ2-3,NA,CASVRTVLSTDTQYF,TGTGCCAGCGTACGGACAGTCTTAAGCACAGATACGCAGTATTTT
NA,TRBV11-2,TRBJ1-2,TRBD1,CASSLTGVLRNGYTF,TGTGCCAGCAGCTTGACAGGGGTCTTGCGGAATGGCTACACCTTC
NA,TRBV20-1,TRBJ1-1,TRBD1,CSASRQGIEAFF,TGCAGTGCCAGTCGACAGGGGATTGAAGCTTTCTTT
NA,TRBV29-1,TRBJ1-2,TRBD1,CSVEVRTGNYGYTF,TGCAGCGTTGAAGTTCGGACAGGGAACTATGGCTACACCTTC
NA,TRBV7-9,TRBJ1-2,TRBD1,CASRPRDRQNYGYTF,TGTGCCAGCAGGCCCAGGGACAGACAAAACTATGGCTACACCTTC
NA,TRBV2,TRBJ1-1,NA,CASSVSFTDSAGLEAFF,TGTGCCAGCAGCGTCAGTTTTACCGACAGTGCAGGGCTTGAAGCTTTCTTT
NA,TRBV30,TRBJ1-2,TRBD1,CAWIRDRSTNYGYTF,TGTGCCTGGATCCGGGACAGGTCGACTAACTATGGCTACACCTTC
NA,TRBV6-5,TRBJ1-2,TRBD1,CASWDSRYGYTF,TGTGCCAGCTGGGACAGTCGCTATGGCTACACCTTC
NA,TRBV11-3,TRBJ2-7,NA,CASSLSGQFYEQYF,TGTGCCAGCAGCTTATCCGGACAGTTCTACGAGCAGTACTTC
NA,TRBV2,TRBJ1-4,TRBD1,CASSEGTGGSEKLFF,TGTGCCAGCAGTGAAGGAACAGGGGGGAGTGAAAAACTGTTTTTT
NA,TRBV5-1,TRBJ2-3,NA,CASSAGLTSTDTQYF,TGCGCCAGCAGCGCCGGACTTACAAGCACAGATACGCAGTATTTT
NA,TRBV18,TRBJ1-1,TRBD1,CASSPDREAEAFF,TGTGCCAGCTCACCGGACAGGGAGGCTGAAGCTTTCTTT
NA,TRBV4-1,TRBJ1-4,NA,CASSARGGKEKLFF,TGCGCCAGCAGCGCCAGGGGAGGGAAGGAAAAACTGTTTTTT
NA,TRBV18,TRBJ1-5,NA,CASSLGPPTGDSNQPQHF,TGTGCCAGCTCACTAGGCCCCCCCACGGGGGATAGCAATCAGCCCCAGCATTTT
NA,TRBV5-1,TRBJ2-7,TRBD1,CASSLGGQNSYEQYF,TGCGCCAGCAGCTTGGGGGGACAGAATTCCTACGAGCAGTACTTC
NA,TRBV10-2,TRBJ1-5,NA,CASSSGSGQPQHF,TGCGCCAGCAGCTCTGGATCGGGTCAGCCCCAGCATTTT
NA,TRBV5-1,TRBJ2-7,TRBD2,CASSLNLGGGRDEQYF,TGCGCCAGCAGCTTAAACCTTGGGGGAGGGCGCGACGAGCAGTACTTC
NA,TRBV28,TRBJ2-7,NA,CASSLLVPASREQYF,TGTGCCAGCAGTTTGTTGGTTCCGGCGTCGAGGGAGCAGTACTTC
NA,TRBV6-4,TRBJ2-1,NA,CASSSGPYYNEQFF,TGTGCCAGCTCGAGCGGACCATACTACAATGAGCAGTTCTTC
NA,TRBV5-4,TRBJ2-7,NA,CASSRGQSEEQYF,TGTGCCAGCAGTCGGGGACAATCCGAAGAGCAGTACTTC
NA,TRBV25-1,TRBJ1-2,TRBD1,CASTDRGYGYTF,TGTGCCAGCACTGACAGGGGTTATGGCTACACCTTC
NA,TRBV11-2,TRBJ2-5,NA,CASSILQGAQETQYF,TGTGCCAGCAGCATTCTACAGGGCGCACAAGAGACCCAGTACTTC
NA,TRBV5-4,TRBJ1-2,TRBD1,CASSLSGGLYGYTF,TGTGCCAGCAGCTTGTCAGGGGGCCTCTATGGCTACACCTTC
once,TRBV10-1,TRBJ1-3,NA,CASHPVSGNTIYF,TGCGCCAGCCACCCAGTCTCTGGAAACACCATATATTTT
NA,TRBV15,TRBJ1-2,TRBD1,CATSRGQVVSKDGYTF,TGTGCCACCAGCAGGGGACAGGTTGTCTCGAAGGATGGCTACACCTTC
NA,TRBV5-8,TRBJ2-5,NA,CASSLHGQREEETQYF,TGTGCCAGCAGCTTGCACGGACAGCGAGAGGAGGAGACCCAGTACTTC
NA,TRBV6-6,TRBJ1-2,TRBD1,CASSRQGSSYGYTF,TGTGCCAGCAGCCGACAGGGCAGCAGCTATGGCTACACCTTC
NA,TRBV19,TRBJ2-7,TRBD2,CASSRGLAGGQEQYF,TGTGCCAGTAGTAGAGGACTAGCGGGGGGGCAAGAGCAGTACTTC